This is a list of T cell receptor beta chains from one sample in a study of T-cell memory formation after mild COVID-19. TCRdb re-analysed the 5' RACE reads in MiXCR, keeping a single row per CDR3 protein. The sample lists about 150,000 distinct CDR3 sequences, about 6.1% seen once, with about 2% in the top ten. The source material was PBMCs or a T cell subset sorted from them (not recorded which). All receptors come from an adult woman who had mild COVID-19 (a few samples of this study predate the infection). Cell type and time point are not known. The CDR3 runs from the conserved cysteine through the conserved F or W. Each record gives: D gene, J gene, clone size, V gene, CDR3 protein, CDR3 DNA. D genes are given only for firm matches. Size is stated for part of the rows, as once, few or many counts, or as a class when the clone is expanded.

D: TRBD1; J: TRBJ2-2; size: -; V: TRBV5-6; CDR3: CASSLLSRGLAGELFF; DNA: TGTGCCAGCAGCTTGTTGTCCAGGGGGCTTGCCGGGGAGCTGTTTTTT
D: -; J: TRBJ1-5; size: few; V: TRBV7-3; CDR3: CASSLSLDQPQHF; DNA: TGTGCCAGCAGCTTAAGTCTCGATCAGCCCCAGCATTTT
D: -; J: TRBJ2-1; size: -; V: TRBV12-3/TRBV12-4; CDR3: CASSKEDNEQFF; DNA: TGTGCCAGCAGTAAGGAGGACAATGAGCAGTTCTTC
D: -; J: TRBJ1-4; size: -; V: TRBV7-3; CDR3: CASSVGPNEKLFF; DNA: TGTGCCAGCAGCGTTGGCCCTAATGAAAAACTGTTTTTT
D: -; J: TRBJ1-2; size: many; V: TRBV4-1; CDR3: CASSRARQSPYGYTF; DNA: TGCGCCAGCAGCAGGGCGCGACAGTCGCCCTATGGCTACACCTTC
D: -; J: TRBJ1-3; size: many; V: TRBV10-3; CDR3: CAIRDSSGNTIYF; DNA: TGTGCCATCAGGGACAGCTCTGGAAACACCATATATTTT
D: -; J: TRBJ2-7; size: -; V: TRBV10-3; CDR3: CAIGGTDSYEQYF; DNA: TGTGCCATCGGCGGGACGGACTCCTACGAGCAGTACTTC
D: -; J: TRBJ2-3; size: -; V: TRBV7-9; CDR3: CASSRIRPDTQYF; DNA: TGTGCCAGCAGCAGGATACGGCCAGATACGCAGTATTTT
D: -; J: TRBJ2-7; size: few; V: TRBV5-1; CDR3: CASSLGGGTSAQYF; DNA: TGCGCCAGCAGTCTTGGTGGGGGAACAAGCGCGCAGTACTTC
D: -; J: TRBJ2-5; size: many; V: TRBV7-2; CDR3: CASSLATYSRAFQETQYF; DNA: TGTGCCAGCAGCCTCGCGACCTATAGCAGGGCCTTCCAAGAGACCCAGTACTTC
D: TRBD1; J: TRBJ2-5; size: few; V: TRBV18; CDR3: CASSPRTGEETQYF; DNA: TGTGCCAGCTCACCTAGGACAGGGGAAGAGACCCAGTACTTC
D: TRBD1; J: TRBJ2-4; size: many; V: TRBV11-3; CDR3: CASSSGQGGKNIQYF; DNA: TGTGCCAGCAGCTCGGGACAGGGGGGCAAAAACATTCAGTACTTC
D: -; J: TRBJ1-5; size: -; V: TRBV2; CDR3: CASSEAERSTQHF; DNA: TGTGCCAGCAGTGAAGCGGAAAGGTCGACCCAGCATTTT
D: -; J: TRBJ1-1; size: few; V: TRBV7-3; CDR3: CASCEASLNTEAFF; DNA: TGTGCCAGCTGTGAGGCGTCTTTGAACACTGAAGCTTTCTTT
D: -; J: TRBJ1-3; size: -; V: TRBV4-1; CDR3: CASSQESPGRFFGNTIYF; DNA: TGCGCCAGCAGCCAAGAATCGCCAGGGAGATTTTTTGGAAACACCATATATTTT
D: -; J: TRBJ1-4; size: few; V: TRBV27; CDR3: CASSLSYRKIEKLFF; DNA: TGTGCCAGCAGTTTATCGTACAGGAAAATTGAAAAACTGTTTTTT
D: -; J: TRBJ2-7; size: few; V: TRBV27; CDR3: CASSVTGELGYEQYF; DNA: TGTGCCAGCAGTGTGACGGGGGAGTTAGGCTACGAGCAGTACTTC
D: TRBD1; J: TRBJ1-3; size: -; V: TRBV19; CDR3: CASNSGTGGSSGNTIYF; DNA: TGTGCCAGTAATTCAGGGACAGGGGGAAGTTCTGGAAACACCATATATTTT
D: TRBD2; J: TRBJ2-1; size: many; V: TRBV5-1; CDR3: CASSIATSGIESGQFF; DNA: TGCGCCAGCAGCATAGCGACTAGCGGGATAGAGTCAGGGCAGTTCTTC
D: -; J: TRBJ2-2; size: -; V: TRBV29-1; CDR3: CSVYTGELFF; DNA: TGCAGCGTATACACCGGGGAGCTGTTTTTT
D: -; J: TRBJ2-7; size: many; V: TRBV29-1; CDR3: CSVSGGGSSYEQYF; DNA: TGCAGCGTTTCCGGGGGCGGAAGCTCCTACGAGCAGTACTTC
D: TRBD1; J: TRBJ2-7; size: many; V: TRBV12-3/TRBV12-4; CDR3: CASSRTGYEQYF; DNA: TGTGCCAGCAGCCGGACAGGGTACGAGCAGTACTTC
D: -; J: TRBJ1-5; size: -; V: TRBV12-3/TRBV12-4; CDR3: CASTLRDSNQPQHF; DNA: TGTGCCAGCACCCTGCGCGACAGCAATCAGCCCCAGCATTTT
D: -; J: TRBJ1-1; size: -; V: TRBV6-6; CDR3: CASSYSNPRLNTEAFF; DNA: TGTGCCAGCAGTTACTCGAATCCCAGGTTGAACACTGAAGCTTTCTTT
D: -; J: TRBJ2-6; size: many; V: TRBV4-1; CDR3: CASSQVQSGAGANVLTF; DNA: TGCGCCAGCAGCCAAGTACAATCCGGGGCTGGGGCCAACGTCCTGACTTTC
D: TRBD2; J: TRBJ2-1; size: -; V: TRBV5-1; CDR3: CASSSTSGHNEQFF; DNA: TGCGCCAGCAGCTCCACTAGCGGGCACAATGAGCAGTTCTTC
D: -; J: TRBJ2-2; size: many; V: TRBV5-1; CDR3: CASSLRQAANTGELFF; DNA: TGCGCCAGCAGCCTCAGACAGGCCGCGAACACCGGGGAGCTGTTTTTT
D: -; J: TRBJ2-1; size: many; V: TRBV7-2; CDR3: CASSLLGVSYNEQFF; DNA: TGTGCCAGCAGCTTATTGGGGGTTTCCTACAATGAGCAGTTCTTC
D: -; J: TRBJ1-5; size: few; V: TRBV30; CDR3: CAWSSGRLDQPQHF; DNA: TGTGCCTGGAGTTCCGGACGGCTCGATCAGCCCCAGCATTTT
D: TRBD2; J: TRBJ2-3; size: many; V: TRBV7-9; CDR3: CASSARLAGGADTQYF; DNA: TGTGCCAGCAGCGCCCGACTAGCGGGAGGAGCAGATACGCAGTATTTT
D: TRBD2; J: TRBJ2-5; size: few; V: TRBV5-1; CDR3: CASSLFSGQETQYF; DNA: TGCGCCAGCAGCTTGTTTAGCGGGCAAGAGACCCAGTACTTC